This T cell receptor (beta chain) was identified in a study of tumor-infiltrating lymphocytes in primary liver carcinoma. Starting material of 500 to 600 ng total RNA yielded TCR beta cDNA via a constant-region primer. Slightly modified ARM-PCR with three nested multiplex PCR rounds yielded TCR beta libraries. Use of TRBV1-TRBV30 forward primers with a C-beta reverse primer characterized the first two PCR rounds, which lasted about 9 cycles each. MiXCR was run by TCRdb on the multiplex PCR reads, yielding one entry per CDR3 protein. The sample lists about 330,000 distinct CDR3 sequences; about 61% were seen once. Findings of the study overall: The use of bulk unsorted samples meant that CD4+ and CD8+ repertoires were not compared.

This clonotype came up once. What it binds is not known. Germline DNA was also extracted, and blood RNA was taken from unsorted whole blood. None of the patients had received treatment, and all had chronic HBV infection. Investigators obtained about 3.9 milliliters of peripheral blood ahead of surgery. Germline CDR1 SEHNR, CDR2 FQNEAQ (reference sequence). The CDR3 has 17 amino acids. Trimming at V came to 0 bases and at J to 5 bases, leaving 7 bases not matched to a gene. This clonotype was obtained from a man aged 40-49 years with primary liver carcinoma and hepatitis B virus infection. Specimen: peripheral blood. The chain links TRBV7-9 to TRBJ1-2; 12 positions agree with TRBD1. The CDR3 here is CASSLARGQGAIYGYTF. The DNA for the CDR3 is TGTGCCAGCAGCTTAGCGCGGGGACAGGGGGCAATTTATGGCTACACCTTC.